The table lists the clone carrying this T cell receptor (beta chain) with many counts. The antigen remains undetermined. The CDR3 is 12 amino acids. Germline V lookup: CDR1 GTSNPN, CDR2 SVGIG (reference sequence). Deletions cut 6 bases from V and 5 bases from J, with 13 bases between. This specimen comes from a study of Graves' ophthalmopathy and Graves' hyperthyroidism. The study, taken as a whole, reports: Prediction of ophthalmopathy progression reached about 71% sensitivity and roughly 72% specificity. Discrimination between ophthalmopathy and stable hyperthyroidism by a 13-signature model showed 87.88% sensitivity and about 80% specificity. Appearing in blood as well were most expanded thyroid clonotypes above 0.001 frequency.

Investigators amplified TCR beta CDR3 regions from RNA transcripts. An initial RT-PCR round employing HTBI primers preceded a second-round multiplex PCR. TCRdb ran MiXCR on the multiplex PCR reads and lists one entry per CDR3 protein. Of some 520,000 distinct CDR3 sequences in the sample, around an eighth were seen once. This clonotype originated in a woman aged 25 to 39 with Graves' ophthalmopathy. The chain employs TRBV30 and TRBJ1-1, with D unclear. The sequenced sample consisted of blood. CDR3 amino acids: CACHPRGTEAFF. DNA for the CDR3: TGTGCCTGTCACCCTCGGGGTACTGAAGCTTTCTTT.